This T cell receptor beta chain was observed in a study of CD4 T cells in relation to SARS-CoV-2 and coronaviruses. Study context: The HLA restriction of the shared crossreactive spike epitopes was mapped.

Unexposed donor CD4+ T cells date from about 2011-2018, before the COVID-19 pandemic. V shed 0 bases and J 1 base; nucleotides not matched to a gene: 6. CDR3 length: 16 residues. Germline assignment: CDR1 SGHRS and CDR2 YFSETQ. Study findings and constraints: The assay detects memory recall responses, not culture-primed primary responses.

Comment on this clone: Its antigen is currently unknown.

Naive and memory CD4+ T cell DNA was deep-sequenced without culture. The table came from immunoSEQ multiplex PCR; TCRdb's copy has only in-frame clones and leaves some out. The sample shows roughly 57,000 clones, around 86% of them seen only once. This clonotype originated in a human donor in good health. The V gene is TRBV5-1, the J gene TRBJ2-7, with 8 positions matching TRBD1. What was sequenced was memory CD4+ T cells from PBMCs. The CDR3, as DNA: TGCGCCAGCAGCTTGGCCAAGGGACAGGTGTCCTACGAGCAGTACTTC. Protein product: CASSLAKGQVSYEQYF.